These T cell receptor beta chains were read from a single sample in a study of lymphopenia after photon versus proton radiotherapy. Clones were read by immunoSEQ multiplex PCR, and TCRdb kept only the in-frame ones, dropping some. Of several thousand clones listed, 70% to 90% are singletons. The sequencing used peripheral blood, collected from a patient treated with photon-based radiotherapy. These receptor sequences come from a man older than 75 with cholangiocarcinoma. Each CDR3 is given with its conserved first and last residue. D genes are given only for firm matches. A clone size is listed for some rows: how often the clone was seen (once, few, many), or a class if it is expanded.

j_call: TRBJ1-6; d_call: TRBD1; clone_size: .; v_call: TRBV18; cdr3_aa: CASSRGTAGDSPLHF; cdr3_nt: TGTGCCAGCTCACGCGGGACAGCGGGGGATTCACCCCTCCACTTT
j_call: TRBJ2-5; d_call: .; clone_size: few; v_call: TRBV7-9; cdr3_aa: CASSKRVGETQYF; cdr3_nt: TGTGCCAGCAGCAAACGGGTGGGCGAGACCCAGTACTTC
j_call: TRBJ1-2; d_call: .; clone_size: .; v_call: TRBV6-1; cdr3_aa: CASSGDWRHGYTF; cdr3_nt: TGTGCCAGCAGTGGGGATTGGCGCCATGGCTACACCTTC
j_call: TRBJ1-1; d_call: .; clone_size: .; v_call: TRBV5-4; cdr3_aa: CASSLVRDTEAFF; cdr3_nt: TGTGCCAGCAGCTTGGTGAGGGACACTGAAGCTTTCTTT
j_call: TRBJ2-7; d_call: .; clone_size: .; v_call: TRBV7-6; cdr3_aa: CASRYDGEQYF; cdr3_nt: TGTGCCAGCAGGTACGACGGCGAGCAGTACTTC
j_call: TRBJ2-3; d_call: TRBD2; clone_size: once; v_call: TRBV5-1; cdr3_aa: CASSLGAGGSDTQYF; cdr3_nt: TGCGCCAGCAGCTTGGGCGCGGGGGGCTCAGATACGCAGTATTTT
j_call: TRBJ2-3; d_call: .; clone_size: .; v_call: TRBV9; cdr3_aa: CASSPLGGFTTDTQYF; cdr3_nt: TGTGCCAGCAGCCCCCTTGGGGGATTTACCACAGATACGCAGTATTTT
j_call: TRBJ1-6; d_call: .; clone_size: .; v_call: TRBV7-8; cdr3_aa: CASSLEGGTAYNSPLHF; cdr3_nt: TGTGCCAGCAGCTTAGAGGGGGGAACGGCCTATAATTCACCCCTCCACTTT
j_call: TRBJ1-1; d_call: .; clone_size: .; v_call: TRBV6-1; cdr3_aa: CASSDSTGARVRDTEAFF; cdr3_nt: TGTGCCAGCAGTGATTCCACCGGGGCCCGGGTCCGGGACACTGAAGCTTTCTTT
j_call: TRBJ1-2; d_call: .; clone_size: .; v_call: TRBV6-1; cdr3_aa: CASSEAVRGYGYTF; cdr3_nt: TGTGCCAGCAGTGAAGCAGTACGTGGCTATGGCTACACCTTC
j_call: TRBJ2-1; d_call: .; clone_size: .; v_call: TRBV5-1; cdr3_aa: CASSLGSRYNEQFF; cdr3_nt: TGCGCCAGCAGCTTGGGGTCCCGCTACAATGAGCAGTTCTTC
j_call: TRBJ1-6; d_call: .; clone_size: once; v_call: TRBV7-2; cdr3_aa: CASSLGSAYNSPLHF; cdr3_nt: TGTGCCAGCAGCTTAGGGTCAGCGTATAATTCACCCCTCCACTTT
j_call: TRBJ2-5; d_call: TRBD1; clone_size: .; v_call: TRBV29-1; cdr3_aa: CSVGRDRGPQETQYF; cdr3_nt: TGCAGCGTTGGCCGGGACAGGGGGCCCCAGGAGACCCAGTACTTC
j_call: TRBJ2-7; d_call: .; clone_size: .; v_call: TRBV25-1; cdr3_aa: CASPPQGGSYEQYF; cdr3_nt: TGTGCCAGTCCTCCCCAGGGTGGGAGCTACGAGCAGTACTTC
j_call: TRBJ2-2; d_call: .; clone_size: .; v_call: TRBV2; cdr3_aa: CATRTEGSGELFF; cdr3_nt: TGTGCCACTAGGACAGAGGGGTCCGGGGAGCTGTTTTTT
j_call: TRBJ2-7; d_call: .; clone_size: few; v_call: TRBV15; cdr3_aa: CATSRGPTPGNEQYF; cdr3_nt: TGTGCCACCAGCAGGGGACCGACCCCAGGGAACGAGCAGTACTTC
j_call: TRBJ2-5; d_call: TRBD1; clone_size: .; v_call: TRBV11-2; cdr3_aa: CASRQGRQETQYF; cdr3_nt: TGTGCCAGCCGACAGGGGAGACAAGAGACCCAGTACTTC